This is a list of T cell receptor beta chains from one sample in a study of TIL therapy for anti-PD-1-resistant metastatic lung cancer. Sequencing was performed with immunoSEQ multiplex PCR; in TCRdb, only in-frame clones are kept and a portion is missing. This sample yields about 52,000 clones, of which around 80% are seen a single time; about 4.8% belongs to the top ten. The specimen comprised blood, sampled at baseline. These receptors all stem from a woman aged 30-79 years with non-small cell lung cancer. Both conserved end residues are part of each CDR3. D genes are given only for firm matches. Only part of the rows carry a size: once, few, many, or a class if the clone is expanded.

d_call: .; v_call: TRBV5-6; clone_size: .; j_call: TRBJ2-3; cdr3_aa: CASKGWGVTQYF; cdr3_nt: TGTGCCAGCAAGGGTTGGGGAGTTACGCAGTATTTT
d_call: .; v_call: TRBV27; clone_size: .; j_call: TRBJ1-4; cdr3_aa: CASSSRQATNEKLFF; cdr3_nt: TGTGCCAGCAGTTCCCGACAGGCAACTAATGAAAAACTGTTTTTT
d_call: .; v_call: TRBV7-6; clone_size: .; j_call: TRBJ1-1; cdr3_aa: CASSLVGNTEAFF; cdr3_nt: TGTGCCAGCAGCTTAGTGGGGAACACTGAAGCTTTCTTT
d_call: .; v_call: TRBV6-1; clone_size: .; j_call: TRBJ2-1; cdr3_aa: CASSWDYNEQFF; cdr3_nt: TGTGCCAGCAGCTGGGACTACAATGAGCAGTTCTTC
d_call: .; v_call: TRBV5-1; clone_size: .; j_call: TRBJ2-3; cdr3_aa: CASSLGHLGGTDTQYF; cdr3_nt: TGCGCCAGCAGCTTGGGACACCTAGGGGGCACAGATACGCAGTATTTT
d_call: .; v_call: TRBV25-1; clone_size: .; j_call: TRBJ1-4; cdr3_aa: CASSAVRAGEKLFF; cdr3_nt: TGTGCCAGCAGTGCGGTACGGGCCGGGGAAAAACTGTTTTTT
d_call: .; v_call: TRBV21-1; clone_size: .; j_call: TRBJ2-7; cdr3_aa: CASSKEAGPYEQYF; cdr3_nt: TGTGCCAGCAGCAAAGAAGCAGGGCCCTACGAGCAGTACTTC
d_call: .; v_call: TRBV28; clone_size: .; j_call: TRBJ2-7; cdr3_aa: CASRLSGSYEQYF; cdr3_nt: TGTGCCAGCCGCCTTAGCGGATCTTACGAGCAGTACTTC
d_call: .; v_call: TRBV6-5; clone_size: .; j_call: TRBJ1-1; cdr3_aa: CASSYSLGHEEEAFF; cdr3_nt: TGTGCCAGCAGTTACTCGCTCGGACACGAGGAAGAAGCTTTCTTT
d_call: .; v_call: TRBV5-1; clone_size: .; j_call: TRBJ1-1; cdr3_aa: CASSLVGARNTEAFF; cdr3_nt: TGCGCCAGCAGCTTGGTAGGGGCGAGGAACACTGAAGCTTTCTTT
d_call: .; v_call: TRBV5-4; clone_size: .; j_call: TRBJ1-2; cdr3_aa: CASSLASRVGYTF; cdr3_nt: TGTGCCAGCAGCTTAGCCTCCAGGGTTGGCTACACCTTC
d_call: .; v_call: TRBV7-2; clone_size: .; j_call: TRBJ1-2; cdr3_aa: CASSERTPPSYGYTF; cdr3_nt: TGTGCCAGCAGCGAACGGACACCCCCCTCCTATGGCTACACCTTC
d_call: TRBD1; v_call: TRBV7-2; clone_size: once; j_call: TRBJ1-2; cdr3_aa: CASSPGQELYGYTF; cdr3_nt: TGTGCCAGCAGCCCGGGACAGGAATTATATGGCTACACCTTC
d_call: .; v_call: TRBV6-1; clone_size: once; j_call: TRBJ1-2; cdr3_aa: CASRYRSYGYTF; cdr3_nt: TGTGCCAGCAGATACAGGAGCTATGGCTACACCTTC
d_call: .; v_call: TRBV18; clone_size: .; j_call: TRBJ1-1; cdr3_aa: CASSLRQADTEAFF; cdr3_nt: TGTGCCAGCTCACTGCGCCAAGCGGACACTGAAGCTTTCTTT
d_call: .; v_call: TRBV6-5; clone_size: .; j_call: TRBJ2-1; cdr3_aa: CASSYYTTGPNEQFF; cdr3_nt: TGTGCCAGCAGTTACTACACGACAGGCCCGAATGAGCAGTTCTTC
d_call: .; v_call: TRBV4-3; clone_size: .; j_call: TRBJ2-7; cdr3_aa: CASSQAAPATAPEQYF; cdr3_nt: TGCGCCAGCAGCCAAGCGGCGCCGGCTACCGCCCCCGAGCAGTACTTC